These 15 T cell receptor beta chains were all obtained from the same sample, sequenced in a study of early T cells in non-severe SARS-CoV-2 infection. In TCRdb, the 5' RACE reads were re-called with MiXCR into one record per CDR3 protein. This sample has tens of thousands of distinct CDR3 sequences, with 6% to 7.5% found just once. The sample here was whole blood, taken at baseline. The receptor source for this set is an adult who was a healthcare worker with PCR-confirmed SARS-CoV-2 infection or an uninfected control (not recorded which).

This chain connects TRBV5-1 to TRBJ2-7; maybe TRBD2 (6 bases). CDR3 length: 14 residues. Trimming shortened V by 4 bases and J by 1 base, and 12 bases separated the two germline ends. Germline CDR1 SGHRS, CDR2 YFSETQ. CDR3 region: CASSLPGGSYEQYF. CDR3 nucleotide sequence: TGCGCCAGCAGCCTGCCCGGGGGTTCCTACGAGCAGTACTTC.

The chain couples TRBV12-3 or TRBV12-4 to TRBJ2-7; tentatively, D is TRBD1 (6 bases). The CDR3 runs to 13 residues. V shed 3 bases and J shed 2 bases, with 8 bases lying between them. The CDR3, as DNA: TGTGCCAGCAGTTTGGACAGTCCCTACGAGCAGTACTTC. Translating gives CASSLDSPYEQYF.

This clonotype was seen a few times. CDR3 DNA: TGTGCCTGGAGGCCCGCGGGGAGAGAGACCCAGTACTTC. Its translation is CAWRPAGRETQYF. V usage is TRBV30 and J usage is TRBJ2-5, with D possibly matching TRBD2 (6 bases). The CDR3 contains 13 residues. Per germline, CDR1 GTSNPN and CDR2 SVGIG (reference sequence). The V end was cut by 3 bases, the J end by 4 bases, with 12 bases between.

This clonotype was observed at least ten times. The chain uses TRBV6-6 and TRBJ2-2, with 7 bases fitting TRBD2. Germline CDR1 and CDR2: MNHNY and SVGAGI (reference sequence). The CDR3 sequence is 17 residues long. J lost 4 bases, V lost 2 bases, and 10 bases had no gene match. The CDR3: CASSYRGGRRGTGELFF. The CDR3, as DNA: TGTGCCAGCAGTTACAGAGGCGGGAGAAGGGGCACCGGGGAGCTGTTTTTT.

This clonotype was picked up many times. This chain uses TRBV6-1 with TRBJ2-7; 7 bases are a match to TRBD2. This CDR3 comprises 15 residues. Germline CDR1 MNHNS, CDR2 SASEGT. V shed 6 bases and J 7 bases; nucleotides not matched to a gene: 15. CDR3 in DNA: TGTGCCAGCAGATATGGACTAGACTCACTCAAGGAGCAGTACTTC. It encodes CASRYGLDSLKEQYF.

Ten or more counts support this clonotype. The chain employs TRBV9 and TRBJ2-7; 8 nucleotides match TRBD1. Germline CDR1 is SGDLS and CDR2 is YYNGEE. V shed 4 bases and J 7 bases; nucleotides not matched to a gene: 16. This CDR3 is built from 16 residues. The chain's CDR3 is CASSNNPPTGVAEQYF. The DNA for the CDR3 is TGTGCCAGCAGCAATAATCCCCCGACAGGGGTGGCTGAGCAGTACTTC.

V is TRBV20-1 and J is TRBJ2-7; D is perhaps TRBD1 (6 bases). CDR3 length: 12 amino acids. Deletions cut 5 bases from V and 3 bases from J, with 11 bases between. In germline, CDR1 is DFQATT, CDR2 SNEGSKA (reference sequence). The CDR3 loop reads CSAVDSGYEQYF. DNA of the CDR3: TGCAGTGCTGTGGACAGCGGCTACGAGCAGTACTTC.

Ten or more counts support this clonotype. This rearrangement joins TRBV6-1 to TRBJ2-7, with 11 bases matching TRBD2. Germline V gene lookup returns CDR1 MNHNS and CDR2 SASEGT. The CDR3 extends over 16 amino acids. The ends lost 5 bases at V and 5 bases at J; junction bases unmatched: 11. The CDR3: CASSFQIAGGPDEQYF. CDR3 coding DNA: TGTGCCAGCAGTTTCCAAATAGCGGGAGGGCCAGACGAGCAGTACTTC.

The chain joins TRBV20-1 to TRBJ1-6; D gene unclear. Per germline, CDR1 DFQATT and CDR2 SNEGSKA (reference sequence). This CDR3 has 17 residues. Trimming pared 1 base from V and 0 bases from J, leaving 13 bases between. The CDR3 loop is CSARADEQSSYNSPLHF. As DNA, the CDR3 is TGCAGTGCTAGAGCGGATGAGCAAAGCTCCTATAATTCACCCCTCCACTTT.

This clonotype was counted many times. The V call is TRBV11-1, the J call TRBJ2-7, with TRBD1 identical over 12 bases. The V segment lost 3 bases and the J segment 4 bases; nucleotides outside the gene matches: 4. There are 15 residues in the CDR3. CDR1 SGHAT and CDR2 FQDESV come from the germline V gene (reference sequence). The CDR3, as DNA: TGTGCCAGCAGCTTGGGACAGGGGGCGCGTTACGAGCAGTACTTC. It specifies CASSLGQGARYEQYF.

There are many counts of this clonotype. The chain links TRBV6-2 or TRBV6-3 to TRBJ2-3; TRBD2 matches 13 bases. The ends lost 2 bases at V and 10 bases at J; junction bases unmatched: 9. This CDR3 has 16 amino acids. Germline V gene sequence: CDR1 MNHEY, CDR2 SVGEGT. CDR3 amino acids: CASSYQIPGLAGSQYF. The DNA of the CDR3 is TGTGCCAGCAGTTACCAAATCCCGGGACTAGCGGGATCGCAGTATTTT.

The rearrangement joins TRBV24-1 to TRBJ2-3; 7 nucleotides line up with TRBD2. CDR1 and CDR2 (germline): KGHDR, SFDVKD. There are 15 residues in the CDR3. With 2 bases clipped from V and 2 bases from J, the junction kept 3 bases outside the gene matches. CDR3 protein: CATSDSREVTDTQYF. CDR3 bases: TGTGCCACCAGTGATTCCCGGGAGGTCACAGATACGCAGTATTTT.

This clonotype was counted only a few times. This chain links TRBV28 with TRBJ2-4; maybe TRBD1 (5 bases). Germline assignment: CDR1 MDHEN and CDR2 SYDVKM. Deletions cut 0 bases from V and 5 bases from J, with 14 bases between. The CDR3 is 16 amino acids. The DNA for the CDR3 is TGTGCCAGCAGTTTATGGGTTTCAGGGTCTCAAAACATTCAGTACTTC. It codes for CASSLWVSGSQNIQYF.

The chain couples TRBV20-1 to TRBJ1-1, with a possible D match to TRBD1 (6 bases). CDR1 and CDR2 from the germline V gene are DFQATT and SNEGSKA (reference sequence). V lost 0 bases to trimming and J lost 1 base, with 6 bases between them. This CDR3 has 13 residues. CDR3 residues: CSAREDRNTEAFF. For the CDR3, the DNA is TGCAGTGCTAGAGAGGACAGGAACACTGAAGCTTTCTTT.

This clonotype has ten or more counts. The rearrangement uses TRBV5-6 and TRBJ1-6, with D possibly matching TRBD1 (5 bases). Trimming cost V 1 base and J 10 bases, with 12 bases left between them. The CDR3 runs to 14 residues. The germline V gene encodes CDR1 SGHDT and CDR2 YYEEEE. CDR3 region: CASSLHRRDSPLHF. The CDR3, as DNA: TGTGCCAGCAGCTTGCACAGAAGGGACTCACCCCTCCACTTT.